Below, 28 T cell receptor beta chains from the same sample are listed, as sequenced in a study of shared clonotypes between healthy human individuals. The repertoire was sequenced with immunoSEQ multiplex PCR; TCRdb's copy has only in-frame clones and lacks some. The sample records 2 million to 2.5 million clones, 80% to 95% being singletons. The sequenced sample consisted of naive CD4+ T cells from PBMCs. Subset specified: CD45RA+ positively selected. The source is a young man in good health. Some clones in this sample may be carry-over from other donors' samples.

The V call is TRBV11-2, the J call TRBJ1-3, with D uncertain. Germline V gives CDR1 SGHAT, CDR2 FQNNGV. This CDR3 is built from 15 residues. The ends were cut back, 5 bases at V and 2 bases at J, with 13 bases in the middle. This chain's CDR3 is CASSLTELTGNTIYF. DNA for the CDR3: TGTGCCAGCAGCCTAACAGAGCTCACTGGAAACACCATATATTTT.

The chain carries TRBV5-1 and TRBJ2-1, with D unclear. The V and J ends lost 2 bases and 6 bases respectively, with 9 bases between them. This CDR3 has 13 amino acids. The germline CDR1 and CDR2 sequences are SGHRS and YFSETQ. The CDR3 DNA reads TGCGCCAGCAGCTTAATTAGCCTCAATGAGCAGTTCTTC. Its protein is CASSLISLNEQFF.

The rearrangement joins TRBV7-9 to TRBJ2-1; no firm D call. Germline V CDR1 and CDR2: SEHNR, FQNEAQ (reference sequence). Deletions cut 1 base from V and 4 bases from J, with 5 bases between. The CDR3 totals 13 residues. CDR3 sequence (DNA): TGTGCCAGCAGCTTAGAACAATACAATGAGCAGTTCTTC. Its translation is CASSLEQYNEQFF.

The rearrangement uses TRBV5-1 and TRBJ1-3; D remains ambiguous. This CDR3 has 15 residues. Trimming took off 4 bases at V and 0 bases at J, with 11 bases between the two ends. Germline V gene lookup returns CDR1 SGHRS and CDR2 YFSETQ. CDR3 coding DNA: TGCGCCAGCAGCAGCTGGGGAAGCTCTGGAAACACCATATATTTT. Its protein is CASSSWGSSGNTIYF.

The chain joins TRBV11-1 to TRBJ2-2; TRBD2 matches 8 bases. The germline V gene encodes CDR1 SGHAT and CDR2 FQDESV (reference sequence). The V segment lost 3 bases and the J segment 4 bases; nucleotides outside the gene matches: 7. The CDR3 sequence is 16 residues long. In DNA, the CDR3 is TGTGCCAGCAGCTTTTACCTAGCGGGCGGCACCGGGGAGCTGTTTTTT. Translation gives CASSFYLAGGTGELFF.

The chain links TRBV5-8 to TRBJ2-1; perhaps TRBD1 as D (6 bases). The germline gives CDR1 SGHTS, CDR2 YDEGEE. Trimming pared 3 bases from V and 2 bases from J, leaving 12 bases between. The CDR3 consists of 15 residues. CDR3 loop: CASSSGQLTYNEQFF. Written as DNA, the CDR3 is TGTGCCAGCAGCTCCGGACAGCTCACCTACAATGAGCAGTTCTTC.

The chain uses TRBV7-3 and TRBJ2-1, with TRBD2 matching over 11 bases. After removal of 5 bases from V and 1 base from J, the junction contained 4 bases not matched to a gene. The CDR3 has 16 residues. Looked up from germline, CDR1 is SGHTA and CDR2 is FQGTGA. This chain's CDR3 is CASSRSGRASYNEQFF. DNA for the CDR3: TGTGCCAGCAGCCGTAGCGGGAGGGCTTCCTACAATGAGCAGTTCTTC.

Comment on this clone: Other DNA sequences in the sample encode the same CDR3. V gene TRBV28 combines with J gene TRBJ1-2, with no clear D. Germline CDR1 is MDHEN and CDR2 is SYDVKM. The CDR3 runs 11 residues. V lost 2 bases and J 7 bases, leaving 5 bases between the germline ends. The CDR3 region is CASSLRGGYTF. The DNA for the CDR3 is TGTGCCAGCAGTTTACGCGGTGGCTACACCTTC.

This clone occurred a few times. The chain recombines TRBV25-1 with TRBJ1-2; 9 nucleotides align to TRBD1. The CDR3 extends over 14 amino acids. Trimming at V came to 7 bases and at J to 4 bases, leaving 7 bases not matched to a gene. Germline V lookup: CDR1 MGHDK, CDR2 SYGVNS. The CDR3 DNA follows: TGTGCCAGCACCCGGGACAGGGTTGGCTATGGCTACACCTTC. It codes for CASTRDRVGYGYTF.

CDR3 in DNA: TGTGCCAGCAGCATGACAGGAGGTTTAGCCGGGGAGCTGTTTTTT. It specifies CASSMTGGLAGELFF. This rearrangement joins TRBV11-3 to TRBJ2-2; D perhaps matches TRBD1 (6 bases). This CDR3 has 15 residues. The germline V gene has CDR1 SGHNT and CDR2 YENEEA. Trimming left V 5 bases short and J 6 bases short, with 16 bases between.

The V and J genes are TRBV25-1 and TRBJ2-5; D is unresolved. The CDR3 loop spans 14 amino acids. Germline V gives CDR1 MGHDK, CDR2 SYGVNS. Trimming stripped 0 bases from V and 0 bases from J, with 5 bases between. CDR3 DNA: TGTGCCAGCAGTGAATATCGGGACCAAGAGACCCAGTACTTC. This gives the protein CASSEYRDQETQYF.

CDR3 amino acids: CASSLTLRTDTQYF. The DNA of the CDR3 is TGTGCCAGCAGCTTGACCCTTCGCACAGATACGCAGTATTTT. The chain has TRBV7-2 and TRBJ2-3; D not resolved. Germline V CDR1 and CDR2: SGHTA, FQGNSA. The CDR3 contains 14 residues. The germline V and J ends were trimmed by 3 bases and 1 base, with 8 bases remaining between them.

In DNA form, the CDR3 reads TGTGCCAGCAGCTTTCATATGTCTGGTTCACCCCTCCACTTT. It translates to CASSFHMSGSPLHF. The chain couples TRBV7-9 to TRBJ1-6, with no clear D. V lost 3 bases and J 9 bases, leaving 12 bases between the germline ends. CDR3 length: 14 amino acids. The germline gives CDR1 SEHNR, CDR2 FQNEAQ (reference sequence).

This chain links TRBV19 with TRBJ2-7, with 13 nucleotides matching TRBD2. The CDR3 is 17 residues long. Germline CDR1 reads LNHDA; CDR2 reads SQIVND (reference sequence). With V trimmed by 4 bases and J by 4 bases, 10 bases remained unmatched. The CDR3 sequence: CASSTPGTSGNPYEQYF. CDR3 sequence (DNA): TGTGCCAGTAGTACCCCCGGGACTAGCGGGAACCCATACGAGCAGTACTTC.

V usage is TRBV30 and J usage is TRBJ2-7, with 8 bases that match TRBD1. Germline trimming cut 3 bases from V and 3 bases from J; bases unmatched to any gene: 10. This CDR3 is 15 amino acids long. Germline values: CDR1 GTSNPN, CDR2 SVGIG (reference sequence). The CDR3 loop reads CAWSPNWDRSYEQYF. The DNA of the CDR3 is TGTGCCTGGAGCCCAAATTGGGACAGGAGCTACGAGCAGTACTTC.

This clone appeared once. V usage is TRBV6-1 and J usage is TRBJ1-5; a possible D gene is TRBD1 (6 bases). Trimming removed 10 bases from V and 0 bases from J, with 16 bases in between. This CDR3 region has 15 residues. CDR1 and CDR2 (germline): MNHNS, SASEGT. The chain's CDR3 is CAIRRRTDSNQPQHF. CDR3 coding DNA: TGTGCCATACGTAGGAGGACAGATAGCAATCAGCCCCAGCATTTT.

Points on this clone: The identical CDR3 is also encoded by other nucleotide sequences in the sample. V usage is TRBV9 and J usage is TRBJ2-2, with D hard to call. CDR3 length: 13 residues. The germline gives CDR1 SGDLS, CDR2 YYNGEE. V lost 0 bases and J lost 3, with 3 bases in between. The CDR3 region is CASSVVDTGELFF. In nucleotides, the CDR3 is TGTGCCAGCAGCGTAGTGGACACCGGGGAGCTGTTTTTT.

This clone was detected only a few times. Other DNA sequences in this sample translate to the same CDR3. The V call is TRBV25-1, the J call TRBJ1-2; D gene unclear. CDR3 size: 12 residues. Trimming took 2 bases from V and 5 from J, leaving 6 bases between them. The V gene's germline CDR1 is MGHDK and CDR2 SYGVNS. The CDR3: CASSEAGYGYTF. The CDR3 DNA reads as TGTGCCAGCAGTGAAGCCGGGTATGGCTACACCTTC.

The chain has TRBV5-8 and TRBJ2-2, with 9 bases fitting TRBD2. With 2 bases clipped from V and 6 bases from J, the junction kept 8 bases outside the gene matches. The germline V gene encodes CDR1 SGHTS and CDR2 YDEGEE. This CDR3 is built from 16 residues. CDR3 sequence: CASSLAGGRAPGELFF. DNA of the CDR3: TGTGCCAGCAGCTTAGCGGGCGGGAGGGCCCCCGGGGAGCTGTTTTTT.

The CDR3 region has the DNA TGTGCCAGCTCACCCGCCCGGACTAGGGACCACAATGAGCAGTTCTTC. It encodes CASSPARTRDHNEQFF. The chain links TRBV18 to TRBJ2-1; 7 bases line up with TRBD2. The CDR3 totals 16 residues. The J segment lost 5 bases and the V segment lost 3 bases, leaving 10 bases of the junction unmatched. Germline loops: CDR1 KGHSH, CDR2 LQKENI. Using reference TRBV18 and TRBJ2-1 for the parts outside the CDR3, the full variable domain is NAGVMQNPRHLVRRRGQEARLRCSPMKGHSHVYWYRQLPEEGLKFMVYLQKENIIDESGMPKERFSAEFPKEGPSILRIQQVVRGDSAAYFCASSPARTRDHNEQFFGPGTRLTVL.

This rearrangement joins TRBV28 to TRBJ2-7; the D is unclear. From germline, CDR1 is MDHEN and CDR2 SYDVKM. Trimming left V 8 bases short and J 6 bases short, with 17 bases between. The CDR3 is 13 amino acids. CDR3 sequence: CASALMVHPEQYF. The CDR3 DNA reads as TGTGCCAGCGCCTTAATGGTACACCCCGAGCAGTACTTC.

The V gene is TRBV28, the J gene TRBJ1-1; D is possibly TRBD1 (6 bases). V was trimmed by 7 bases and J by 4 bases, leaving 13 bases between them. There are 13 residues in the CDR3. The germline V gene has CDR1 MDHEN and CDR2 SYDVKM. CDR3 coding DNA: TGTGCCAGCAAACTAACAGGGTCCACTGAAGCTTTCTTT. It specifies CASKLTGSTEAFF.

This sequence joins TRBV11-2 and TRBJ2-7, with 12 bases identical to TRBD1. The CDR3 contains 14 residues. CDR1 SGHAT and CDR2 FQNNGV come from the germline V gene. V trimming: 4 bases; J trimming: 7 bases; junction bases outside the gene matches: 5. The CDR3 is CASSSGQGAEEQYF. The CDR3 nucleotides read TGTGCCAGCAGCTCGGGACAGGGGGCAGAGGAGCAGTACTTC.

The table lists this clone with a few counts. Other DNA sequences within the sample encode an identical CDR3. The chain carries TRBV28 and TRBJ1-2; perhaps TRBD1 as D (5 bases). The germline V and J ends were trimmed by 2 bases and 4 bases, with 5 bases remaining between them. This CDR3 is 12 amino acids long. Germline-derived CDR1 and CDR2 are MDHEN and SYDVKM. CDR3 nucleotide sequence: TGTGCCAGCAGTTTAGACAGCTATGGCTACACCTTC. It codes for CASSLDSYGYTF.

As for this clone: Other nucleotide sequences from this sample produce the same CDR3. The chain carries TRBV27 and TRBJ2-7, with 10 nucleotides matching TRBD1. Germline V gene data show CDR1 as MNHEY and CDR2 as SMNVEV (reference sequence). Germline trimming cut 5 bases from V and 0 bases from J; bases unmatched to any gene: 1. This CDR3 is 14 amino acids long. The DNA of the CDR3 is TGTGCCAGCAGTCGGACAGGGGGCTCCTACGAGCAGTACTTC. It codes for CASSRTGGSYEQYF.

The gene calls are TRBV9 and TRBJ2-7; 9 nucleotides align to TRBD1. Per germline, CDR1 SGDLS and CDR2 YYNGEE. This CDR3 is built from 15 residues. J lost 3 bases, V lost 1 base, and 5 bases had no gene match. The CDR3 sequence: CASSVTGGAYYEQYF. The CDR3 nucleotides are TGTGCCAGCAGCGTAACAGGGGGCGCCTACTACGAGCAGTACTTC.

The genes are TRBV5-4 and TRBJ1-2; the D gene is possibly TRBD1 (6 bases). There are 12 residues in the CDR3. Germline V gene lookup returns CDR1 SGHNT and CDR2 YYREEE (reference sequence). V lost 5 bases to trimming and J lost 6 bases, with 11 bases between them. The CDR3 reads CASRQGPNGYTF. The DNA of the CDR3 is TGTGCCAGCAGACAGGGACCGAATGGCTACACCTTC.

This chain connects TRBV29-1 to TRBJ2-7; the match to TRBD2 covers 11 bases. The J segment lost 3 bases and the V segment lost 4 bases, leaving 5 bases of the junction unmatched. This CDR3 has 14 amino acids. Germline CDR1 SQVTM, CDR2 ANQGSEA. The CDR3 sequence: CSVVALAGGYEQYF. Written as DNA, the CDR3 is TGCAGCGTTGTCGCTCTAGCGGGAGGCTACGAGCAGTACTTC.